These 21 T cell receptor beta chains were all obtained from the same sample, sequenced in a study of blood T cell repertoires in COVID-19. The method was immunoSEQ multiplex PCR; TCRdb's version includes in-frame clones alone and lacks a portion of them. Among 60,000 to 70,000 clones listed, about three quarters were seen once. Sequencing was done on a sample of peripheral blood. The receptor set was obtained from a man older than 75 with acute or convalescent COVID-19.

The chain uses TRBV19 and TRBJ1-1, with 7 bases identical to TRBD1. Germline CDR1 LNHDA, CDR2 SQIVND (reference sequence). CDR3 length equals 15 residues. V was pared by 5 bases and J by 1 base, with 7 bases of the junction left unmatched. DNA for the CDR3: TGTGCCAGTAGTCTCCGACAGGGAGGGAACACTGAAGCTTTCTTT. As protein: CASSLRQGGNTEAFF.

This clone was seen a handful of times. This chain uses TRBV7-2 with TRBJ1-2, with D possibly TRBD1 on 6 matching bases. The ends were cut back, 0 bases at V and 0 bases at J, with 11 bases in the middle. The V gene's germline CDR1 is SGHTA and CDR2 FQGNSA. This CDR3 has 16 amino acids. CDR3 sequence: CASSLATTGTNYGYTF. In DNA, the CDR3 is TGTGCCAGCAGCTTAGCGACTACAGGGACTAACTATGGCTACACCTTC.

This chain connects TRBV9 to TRBJ2-2; TRBD2 aligns across 8 bases. V shed 0 bases and J 6 bases; nucleotides not matched to a gene: 7. The germline gives CDR1 SGDLS, CDR2 YYNGEE. This CDR3 contains 16 residues. The CDR3 bases are TGTGCCAGCAGCGTAGATAGCGGGGTAAGGTCCGGGGAGCTGTTTTTT. Its protein is CASSVDSGVRSGELFF.

The J gene is TRBJ2-3, the V gene TRBV6-1; 10 bases align to TRBD2. The CDR3 runs to 18 residues. Trimming at V came to 2 bases and at J to 1 base, leaving 9 bases not matched to a gene. The V gene's germline CDR1 is MNHNS and CDR2 SASEGT. Written as DNA, the CDR3 is TGTGCCAGCAGTGAACCCCTCGAAGCGGGAGGGGGCACAGATACGCAGTATTTT. It codes for CASSEPLEAGGGTDTQYF.

The V call is TRBV5-4, the J call TRBJ2-3, with D possibly matching TRBD2 (5 bases). V lost 5 bases to trimming and J lost 1 base, with 11 bases between them. Germline lookup yields CDR1 SGHNT and CDR2 YYREEE (reference sequence). The CDR3 has 14 residues. In DNA, the CDR3 is TGTGCCAGCAGACAAGGCGGGCGCACAGATACGCAGTATTTT. Residues: CASRQGGRTDTQYF.

The J gene is TRBJ1-2, the V gene TRBV20-1, with D perhaps TRBD1 (5 bases). This CDR3 is 14 amino acids long. CDR1 and CDR2 (germline): DFQATT, SNEGSKA (reference sequence). Trimming removed 3 bases at V and 8 bases at J, with 19 bases between. The DNA of the CDR3 is TGCAGTGCTAGTTTAGATAGCAGGGATGGCGGCTACACCTTC. This gives the protein CSASLDSRDGGYTF.

The chain joins TRBV5-4 to TRBJ1-6; D unclear. Trimming stripped 0 bases from V and 10 bases from J, with 23 bases between. There are 18 residues in the CDR3. Germline assignment: CDR1 SGHNT and CDR2 YYREEE (reference sequence). CDR3 nucleotides: TGTGCCAGCAGCTTGGGCCCTGCGGGCCTCAGAGTGTACTCACCCCTCCACTTT. Translation: CASSLGPAGLRVYSPLHF.

This sequence joins TRBV9 and TRBJ2-1; D may be TRBD2 (7 bases). The CDR3 sequence is 17 residues long. Germline V lookup: CDR1 SGDLS, CDR2 YYNGEE. Trimming took off 1 base at V and 11 bases at J, with 25 bases between the two ends. The DNA of the CDR3 is TGTGCCAGCAGCGTAACCCCAGGGGTGGCGGGAGCGAGTAAGCAGTTCTTC. This encodes CASSVTPGVAGASKQFF.

This clone appeared a few times. The chain couples TRBV5-1 to TRBJ2-5, with unresolved D. The CDR3 runs to 15 residues. Germline V gene lookup returns CDR1 SGHRS and CDR2 YFSETQ. V was cut by 0 bases and J by 5 bases, with 14 bases left in between. The CDR3 region is CASSLDGKTMETQYF. The CDR3 bases are TGCGCCAGCAGCTTGGATGGCAAAACGATGGAGACCCAGTACTTC.

This clone occurred many times. The chain joins TRBV13 to TRBJ2-2, with 8 positions matching TRBD1. Trimming cost V 5 bases and J 5 bases; bases outside gene matches: 7. Germline V gene sequence: CDR1 PRHDT, CDR2 FYEKMQ (reference sequence). The CDR3 runs to 15 residues. The CDR3 DNA sequence: TGTGCCAGCAGCCGACGACAGGGGAAGACCGGGGAGCTGTTTTTT. The encoded protein is CASSRRQGKTGELFF.

The chain combines TRBV5-1 with TRBJ2-1, with D perhaps TRBD1 (6 bases). CDR1 is SGHRS and CDR2 is YFSETQ in the germline V gene. The V gene lost 4 bases and the J gene lost 0 bases, with 14 bases spanning the gap. CDR3 length: 16 residues. This CDR3 is CASSISGQLSYNEQFF. CDR3 in DNA: TGCGCCAGCAGCATATCGGGACAACTCTCCTACAATGAGCAGTTCTTC.

The chain is built from TRBV5-1 and TRBJ2-3; a possible D gene is TRBD2 (5 bases). There are 14 residues in the CDR3. CDR1 is SGHRS and CDR2 is YFSETQ in the germline V gene. V was clipped by 0 bases and J by 2 bases, with 7 bases between them. CDR3 region: CASSLAGNTDTQYF. The CDR3 DNA sequence: TGCGCCAGCAGCTTGGCCGGGAACACAGATACGCAGTATTTT.

This sequence joins TRBV12-1 and TRBJ1-1; the table's D call, TRBD1, has no DNA check behind it. TRBV12-1 represents a pseudogene. The length of the CDR3 is 17 residues. In DNA, the CDR3 is TGTGCCAGCAGCTTTGTCAGGGTCCCAGAGATGAACACTGAAGCTTTCTTT. This sequence encodes CASSFVRVPEMNTEAFF.

This clone was picked up one time. The chain links TRBV19 to TRBJ2-7, with TRBD1 identical over 7 bases. Trimming took 2 bases from V and 6 from J; bases not matched to a gene: 10. CDR1 and CDR2 from the germline V gene are LNHDA and SQIVND (reference sequence). The CDR3 contains 15 residues. CDR3 residues: CASSIRGTDPFEQYF. CDR3 coding DNA: TGTGCCAGTAGTATAAGGGGGACAGATCCTTTCGAGCAGTACTTC.

The chain uses TRBV4-2 and TRBJ1-5; 7 bases match TRBD1. The germline V gene has CDR1 LGHNA and CDR2 YNFKEQ. V was pared by 5 bases and J by 9 bases, with 10 bases of the junction left unmatched. The CDR3 extends over 14 amino acids. The CDR3 DNA reads TGTGCCAGCAGCGCCGACGGACAGGCGGCGCCCCAGCATTTT. It is translated as CASSADGQAAPQHF.

The V gene is TRBV18, the J gene TRBJ2-3; TRBD2 matches at 9 bases. The CDR3 covers 16 residues. V shed 10 bases, J shed 2 bases, and the junction held 13 bases outside the gene matches. Looked up from germline, CDR1 is KGHSH and CDR2 is LQKENI. The CDR3 sequence: CATVPGTSGHTDTQYF. DNA of the CDR3: TGTGCCACTGTACCGGGAACTAGCGGGCACACAGATACGCAGTATTTT.

The V and J genes are TRBV28 and TRBJ2-4, with a weak D call TRBD1 (6 bases). V lost 7 bases and J lost 6, with 13 bases in between. The CDR3 extends over 13 amino acids. Germline loops: CDR1 MDHEN, CDR2 SYDVKM. In nucleotides, the CDR3 is TGTGCCAGCACCTTACAGGGATTAAACATTCAGTACTTC. This sequence encodes CASTLQGLNIQYF.

The chain has TRBV24-1 and TRBJ2-1; TRBD2 matches at 7 bases. Trimming removed 7 bases from V and 3 bases from J; junction bases left unmatched: 8. This CDR3 is built from 15 residues. Germline assignment: CDR1 KGHDR and CDR2 SFDVKD. Here the CDR3 DNA reads TGTGCCACCAGGCCTAGCGGATCGTACTACAATGAGCAGTTCTTC. Its protein is CATRPSGSYYNEQFF.

V and J are TRBV6-6 and TRBJ1-5; no clear D. V was shortened by 8 bases and J by 3 bases, with 11 bases between the two germline ends. Per germline, CDR1 MNHNY and CDR2 SVGAGI (reference sequence). The CDR3 runs to 13 residues. The CDR3 loop is CASGSVANQPQHF. The CDR3 nucleotides are TGTGCCAGCGGGTCGGTAGCCAATCAGCCCCAGCATTTT.

The chain uses TRBV30 and TRBJ1-4; D unclear. CDR3 length equals 12 residues. CDR1 and CDR2 (germline): GTSNPN, SVGIG (reference sequence). Trimming took 3 bases from V and 7 from J, leaving 9 bases between them. The CDR3 nucleotides read TGTGCCTGGAGAGGAGGGTTTGAAAAACTGTTTTTT. It encodes CAWRGGFEKLFF.

The chain is built from TRBV15 and TRBJ2-3; a weak D match, TRBD2 (6 bases). The CDR3 contains 17 residues. Trimming took off 3 bases at V and 0 bases at J, with 16 bases between the two ends. CDR1 and CDR2 (germline): LNHNV, YYDKDF (reference sequence). CDR3: CATSRGPAGGSTDTQYF. The CDR3 region has the DNA TGTGCCACCAGCAGGGGACCCGCCGGGGGAAGCACAGATACGCAGTATTTT.